What follows describes a single T cell receptor beta chain. This specimen comes from a study of blood T cell repertoires in COVID-19. For the study at large: The study drew acute and convalescent COVID-19 samples from the United States, Italy and Spain. From T cells, B-cell-depleted T cells, or PBMCs came the material, which was cDNA or gDNA.

Methods used by the authors: Researchers report that nucleated cell counts were estimated from reference gene primer amplification. TCRdb's table, derived via immunoSEQ multiplex PCR, lists solely in-frame clones and lacks some. The DNA gave D and trimming, while V, J and clone size come from that table. The repertoire holds approximately 180,000 clones, with roughly 91% as singletons. This clonotype was sampled from a human donor in a cohort sampled during active COVID-19. Sample: peripheral blood.

Here the CDR3 reads CASSSTGWSSYNEQFF. The DNA for the CDR3 is TGTGCCAGCAGTTCGACAGGGTGGAGCTCCTACAATGAGCAGTTCTTC. The genes are TRBV5-5 and TRBJ2-1; 7 bases line up with TRBD1. Germline CDR1 SGHKS, CDR2 YYEKEE (reference sequence). The CDR3 is made up of 16 amino acids. V shed 5 bases and J 0 bases; nucleotides not matched to a gene: 8.